The source of this TCR beta chain is a study of OX40 agonist ivuxolimab in advanced cancers. Study context: Eligibility rules accepted prior anti-PD-1, anti-PD-L1 or anti-CTLA-4 therapy, and roughly 42% had some.

In the case of this clone: Its specificity is unknown. It may be a read error: a sequence one base away is much more abundant.

General observations from the study: Certain nonresponding patients likewise had low normalized T-cell clonal expansion.

The length of the CDR3 is 12 residues. The V end was cut by 1 base, the J end by 3 bases, with 2 bases between. Germline V lookup: CDR1 SEHNR, CDR2 FQNEAQ (reference sequence). Assay: immunoSEQ multiplex PCR; the TCRdb copy retains only in-frame clones and omits some. The sample records roughly 38,000 clones, about 80% being singletons. Exclusion of a patient followed from autoimmune disease history or systemic immunosuppression. Baseline, cycle 4 day 1, and cycle 7 day 1 were the blood sampling points. The sequence was collected from an adult with an advanced solid tumor such as melanoma, head and neck, liver or kidney cancer. Sample: CD4+ or CD8+ T cells sorted from blood, taken in a trial of the OX40 agonist ivuxolimab. J is TRBJ2-3 and V is TRBV7-9; D unresolved. The CDR3 is CASSLGTDTQYF. CDR3 sequence (DNA): TGTGCCAGCAGCTTAGGGACAGATACGCAGTATTTT.